This passage covers 15 T cell receptor beta chains from one sample sequenced in a study of blood T cells in healthy people across ages. Next came a second PCR, run for roughly 7 to 12 cycles, which used a sample-barcoded 5' primer along with a J-beta primer mix. MiXCR was run by TCRdb on the 5' RACE reads, yielding one entry per CDR3 protein. This table has over 600,000 distinct CDR3 sequences, about 43% appearing once. Sequencing was carried out using blood. These receptors all stem from a man of 80 years or more in good health.

Notes on this clonotype: Since no conserved phenylalanine or tryptophan closes the CDR3, a read error is the likely cause. The chain recombines TRBV14 with TRBJ2-7; TRBD2 matches 8 bases. Germline CDR1 is SGHDN and CDR2 is FVKESK. This CDR3 has 16 residues. With 0 bases clipped from V and 2 bases from J, the junction kept 6 bases outside the gene matches. CDR3 residues: CASSQEAGGYAYEQYL. The CDR3 DNA reads as TGTGCCAGCAGCCAAGAGGCGGGGGGCTATGCCTACGAGCAGTACCTC.

This clonotype was seen more than once but under ten times. The chain recombines TRBV5-1 with TRBJ2-3; D uncertain. Trimming stripped 4 bases from V and 6 bases from J, with 15 bases between. Germline CDR1 and CDR2: SGHRS and YFSETQ. The CDR3 consists of 14 residues. CDR3 sequence reads: CASSRARTTDTQYF. CDR3 nucleotide sequence: TGCGCCAGCAGCAGGGCTAGGACCACGGATACGCAGTATTTT.

The chain uses TRBV20-1 and TRBJ1-3; D is uncertain. This CDR3 spans 15 amino acids. Germline assignment: CDR1 DFQATT and CDR2 SNEGSKA (reference sequence). V shed 3 bases and J shed 0 bases, with 12 bases lying between them. As DNA, the CDR3 is TGCAGTGCTAGGCCCCCGCTGAACTCTGGAAACACCATATATTTT. This gives the protein CSARPPLNSGNTIYF.

This chain joins TRBV5-1 and TRBJ2-7, with 10 bases aligning to TRBD1. Trimming took 4 bases from V and 5 from J; bases not matched to a gene: 12. In germline, CDR1 is SGHRS, CDR2 YFSETQ. The CDR3 spans 16 residues. CDR3 DNA: TGCGCCAGCAGCCGCGCCGGGACAGGGGCTCTCCACGAGCAGTACTTC. Protein product: CASSRAGTGALHEQYF.

The rearrangement joins TRBV12-3 or TRBV12-4 to TRBJ2-5, with 7 bases matching TRBD1. J lost 5 bases, V lost 3 bases, and 12 bases had no gene match. CDR3 length: 16 amino acids. CDR3 in DNA: TGTGCCAGCAGTTTCGGGCAGGGGGTACGCGGGGAGACCCAGTACTTC. It translates to CASSFGQGVRGETQYF.

The V gene is TRBV3-1, the J gene TRBJ2-2; D assignment may be TRBD1 or TRBD2 (7 bases each). CDR3 length: 15 residues. Germline CDR1 is LGHDT and CDR2 is YNNKEL (reference sequence). V was shortened by 1 base and J by 7 bases, with 13 bases between the two germline ends. The CDR3: CASSQVQGRDGELFF. The CDR3 region has the DNA TGTGCCAGCAGCCAAGTACAGGGGAGGGACGGGGAGCTGTTTTTT.

This clonotype was observed a few times. The rearrangement joins TRBV9 to TRBJ1-2; no definite D call. V was pared by 4 bases and J by 6 bases, with 13 bases between. CDR1 and CDR2 (germline): SGDLS, YYNGEE. The CDR3 covers 13 residues. CDR3 sequence reads: CASSPRLRDGYTF. The CDR3 DNA reads TGTGCCAGCAGCCCCCGGCTGAGGGATGGCTACACCTTC.

The genes are TRBV7-8 and TRBJ2-1; 7 nucleotides align to TRBD2. The germline gives CDR1 SGHVS, CDR2 FQNEAQ. The junction had 8 bases not matched to a gene; V was cut back by 3 bases and J by 3 bases. This CDR3 spans 16 amino acids. The CDR3 here is CASSLTSPGGYNEQFF. The CDR3 DNA sequence: TGTGCCAGCAGCTTGACTAGCCCGGGAGGCTACAATGAGCAGTTCTTC. The whole variable domain, filled in from reference TRBV7-8 and TRBJ2-1, reads GAGVSQSPRYKVAKRGQDVALRCDPISGHVSLFWYQQALGQGPEFLTYFQNEAQLDKSGLPSDRFFAERPEGSVSTLKIQRTQQEDSAVYLCASSLTSPGGYNEQFFGPGTRLTVL.

This clonotype has a single count. The gene calls are TRBV20-1 and TRBJ2-5, with 8 bases that match TRBD2. Germline-derived CDR1 and CDR2 are DFQATT and SNEGSKA (reference sequence). J gave up 2 bases and V 2 bases, and 4 bases lay outside the gene matches. The CDR3 has 14 amino acids. CDR3 DNA sequence: TGCAGTGCTAGACCTACTAGCGGTCAAGAGACCCAGTACTTC. Translating gives CSARPTSGQETQYF.

This chain links TRBV6-5 with TRBJ2-1; TRBD1 is a possible D gene (5 bases). CDR1 MNHEY and CDR2 SVGAGI come from the germline V gene. The CDR3 extends over 15 amino acids. The V end was cut by 7 bases, the J end by 9 bases, with 22 bases between. The CDR3 sequence: CASKKWAGSRSEQFF. DNA for the CDR3: TGTGCCAGCAAAAAATGGGCAGGGTCTCGCAGTGAGCAGTTCTTC.

The chain joins TRBV14 to TRBJ1-6; D unclear. The V gene lost 4 bases and the J gene lost 4 bases, with 8 bases spanning the gap. CDR1 and CDR2 (germline): SGHDN, FVKESK. This CDR3 has 14 residues. The DNA for the CDR3 is TGTGCCAGCAGCCTCCTCCAGTATAATTCACCCCTCCACTTT. As protein: CASSLLQYNSPLHF.

The rearrangement uses TRBV7-2 and TRBJ1-5; D not resolved. The germline CDR1 and CDR2 sequences are SGHTA and FQGNSA. V was cut by 5 bases and J by 3 bases, with 8 bases left in between. The CDR3 has 13 amino acids. The CDR3 sequence: CASSTFTNQPQHF. For the CDR3, the DNA is TGTGCCAGCAGCACCTTTACCAATCAGCCCCAGCATTTT. Full variable domain (outside the CDR3, taken from reference TRBV7-2 and TRBJ1-5): GAGVSQSPSNKVTEKGKDVELRCDPISGHTALYWYRQSLGQGLEFLIYFQGNSAPDKSGLPSDRFSAERTGGSVSTLTIQRTQQEDSAVYLCASSTFTNQPQHFGDGTRLSIL.

The rearrangement links TRBV11-2 to TRBJ2-6, with D uncertain. Trimming shortened V by 2 bases and J by 1 base, and 12 bases separated the two germline ends. The CDR3 is made up of 17 amino acids. The germline V gene has CDR1 SGHAT and CDR2 FQNNGV. The CDR3 sequence is CASSLRRWASGANVLTF. The CDR3 DNA sequence: TGTGCCAGCAGCTTACGCAGATGGGCGTCTGGGGCCAACGTCCTGACTTTC. Supplemented by reference TRBV11-2 and TRBJ2-6, the full variable domain reads EAGVAQSPRYKIIEKRQSVAFWCNPISGHATLYWYQQILGQGPKLLIQFQNNGVVDDSQLPKDRFSAERLKGVDSTLKIQPAKLEDSAVYLCASSLRRWASGANVLTFGAGSRLTVL.

This clonotype was detected a few times. The genes are TRBV6-2 or TRBV6-3 and TRBJ2-5; 8 positions agree with TRBD2. V dropped 0 bases and J dropped 2; count of bases not matched to a gene: 2. Germline V gives CDR1 MNHEY, CDR2 SVGEGT. The CDR3 spans 15 residues. CDR3 protein: CASSYSRGVQETQYF. The CDR3 DNA reads as TGTGCCAGCAGTTACTCGCGGGGGGTACAAGAGACCCAGTACTTC.

This chain connects TRBV20-1 to TRBJ2-5, with 7 bases identical to TRBD1. V shed 3 bases, J shed 1 base, and the junction held 8 bases outside the gene matches. Germline lookup yields CDR1 DFQATT and CDR2 SNEGSKA (reference sequence). CDR3 length: 15 residues. The CDR3 DNA sequence: TGCAGTGCTAGCCCCTCAAGGGGGCTCCAAGAGACCCAGTACTTC. Translating gives CSASPSRGLQETQYF.